Following are 16 T cell receptor beta chains from one sample sequenced in a study of cytomegalovirus exposure and HLA in healthy donors. The PCR contained 60 Vbeta and 13 Jbeta primers. TCRdb keeps only in-frame clones here, not all; method: immunoSEQ multiplex PCR. The table lists about 130,000 clones. Sequenced: PBMCs. The receptors were gathered from a man aged 25-40 years in good health and CMV-seronegative.

The chain combines TRBV27 with TRBJ2-2, with TRBD1 matching over 7 bases. Germline V gives CDR1 MNHEY, CDR2 SMNVEV (reference sequence). The CDR3 is 16 residues long. V lost 8 bases and J lost 5; bases outside the gene matches: 14. DNA for the CDR3: TGTGCCAGCCTCAGAACGACAGGGACCGTGACCGGGGAGCTGTTTTTT. It codes for CASLRTTGTVTGELFF.

This chain links TRBV7-3 with TRBJ2-2; 8 bases map to TRBD2. Germline assignment: CDR1 SGHTA and CDR2 FQGTGA. CDR3 size: 12 residues. CDR3 DNA sequence: TGTGTAAGCGGGAGCGATACCGGGGAGCTGTTTTTT. Translating it yields CVSGSDTGELFF. The whole variable domain, filled in from reference TRBV7-3 and TRBJ2-2, reads GAGVSQTPSNKVTEKGKYVELRCDPISGHTALYWYRQSLGQGPEFLIYFQGTGAADDSGLPNDRFFAVRPEGSVSTLKIQRTERGDSAVYLCVSGSDTGELFFGEGSRLTVL.

The chain links TRBV7-6 to TRBJ2-5, with 8 positions matching TRBD1. Per the germline V gene, CDR1 is SGHVS and CDR2 is FNYEAQ. The CDR3 is 14 amino acids. J was trimmed by 4 bases and V by 3 bases; bases with no gene match: 4. The CDR3 nucleotides read TGTGCCAGCAGCTTGTTCGGGACAGGAGAGACCCAGTACTTC. Protein product: CASSLFGTGETQYF. The full variable domain, completed using reference TRBV7-6 and TRBJ2-5, is GAGVSQSPRYKVTKRGQDVALRCDPISGHVSLYWYRQALGQGPEFLTYFNYEAQQDKSGLPNDRFSAERPEGSISTLTIQRTEQRDSAMYRCASSLFGTGETQYFGPGTRLLVL.

The chain uses TRBV10-3 and TRBJ1-5; TRBD1 is a possible D gene (6 bases). Germline values: CDR1 ENHRY, CDR2 SYGVKD. V was shortened by 10 bases and J by 5 bases, with 21 bases between the two germline ends. This CDR3 spans 15 amino acids. The CDR3 loop is CATRGGGQGDQPQHF. CDR3 DNA sequence: TGTGCCACACGCGGGGGGGGCCAGGGAGATCAGCCCCAGCATTTT.

The chain has TRBV7-2 and TRBJ2-5, with 7 bases aligning to TRBD1. Gene TRBJ2-7 matches the end of the DNA better, so the J call may be wrong. This CDR3 has 14 amino acids. The germline V gene has CDR1 SGHTA and CDR2 FQGNSA. The CDR3 region is CASSSDRLSYEQYF. The DNA for the CDR3 is TGTGCCAGCAGCTCGGACAGGTTATCCTACGAGCAGTACTTC.

For the CDR3, the DNA is TGTGCCAGCAGCTCGGGACTGACAGATACGCAGTATTTT. It encodes CASSSGLTDTQYF. The chain joins TRBV5-4 to TRBJ2-3, with D possibly matching TRBD2 (6 bases). Germline V lookup: CDR1 SGHNT, CDR2 YYREEE (reference sequence). This CDR3 is built from 13 residues. Trimming stripped 3 bases from V and 3 bases from J, with 8 bases between. The full variable domain, completed using reference TRBV5-4 and TRBJ2-3, is ETGVTQSPTHLIKTRGQQVTLRCSSQSGHNTVSWYQQALGQGPQFIFQYYREEENGRGNFPPRFSGLQFPNYSSELNVNALELDDSALYLCASSSGLTDTQYFGPGTRLTVL.

The rearrangement uses TRBV5-6 and TRBJ2-7; 13 bases fit TRBD2. Germline CDR1 is SGHDT and CDR2 is YYEEEE. V shed 7 bases and J 4 bases; nucleotides not matched to a gene: 2. The CDR3 has 13 residues. CDR3 in amino acids: CASGLAGVYEQYF. Here the CDR3 DNA reads TGTGCCAGCGGACTAGCGGGAGTATACGAGCAGTACTTC.

The chain joins TRBV10-2 to TRBJ1-5; 8 positions match TRBD1. The CDR3 extends over 16 amino acids. V lost 4 bases to trimming and J lost 1 base; unmatched junction nucleotides: 6. Germline assignment: CDR1 WSHSY and CDR2 SAAADI. The CDR3 loop is CASSALQGASNQPQHF. CDR3 in DNA: TGCGCCAGCAGTGCACTCCAGGGGGCGAGCAATCAGCCCCAGCATTTT.

The CDR3 region is CASSQDTFPSYGYTF. CDR3 bases: TGCGCCAGCAGCCAAGATACCTTCCCTTCCTACGGCTACACCTTC. This chain links TRBV4-1 with TRBJ1-2; D unresolved. This CDR3 has 15 amino acids. V was cut by 0 bases and J by 8 bases, with 16 bases left in between. Germline V CDR1 and CDR2: MGHRA, YSYEKL.

V and J are TRBV30 and TRBJ1-5; D is unclear. The CDR3 runs to 14 residues. Germline assignment: CDR1 GTSNPN and CDR2 SVGIG (reference sequence). The V gene lost 4 bases and the J gene lost 4 bases, with 14 bases spanning the gap. The CDR3 here is CAWNRAGLNQPQHF. The DNA for the CDR3 is TGTGCCTGGAACCGGGCGGGCCTTAATCAGCCCCAGCATTTT.

J is TRBJ1-3 and V is TRBV5-5; D unclear. The germline V gene has CDR1 SGHKS and CDR2 YYEKEE (reference sequence). The CDR3 sequence is 16 residues long. Deletions cut 1 base from V and 0 bases from J, with 11 bases between. The DNA of the CDR3 is TGTGCCAGCAGCTTGAGTGATGATAGCTCTGGAAACACCATATATTTT. This encodes CASSLSDDSSGNTIYF.

The rearrangement uses TRBV27 and TRBJ2-1, with 7 bases matching TRBD2. The CDR3 runs 17 residues. V shed 5 bases, J shed 6 bases, and the junction held 16 bases outside the gene matches. Germline values: CDR1 MNHEY, CDR2 SMNVEV (reference sequence). Here the CDR3 DNA reads TGTGCCAGCAGTCCCCCAGGGAGGGGATCAGGGACCAATGAGCAGTTCTTC. It specifies CASSPPGRGSGTNEQFF.

The chain joins TRBV7-6 to TRBJ2-3; 12 bases fit TRBD2. The CDR3 sequence is 14 residues long. V was pared by 4 bases and J by 7 bases, with 3 bases of the junction left unmatched. In germline, CDR1 is SGHVS, CDR2 FNYEAQ. In DNA form, the CDR3 reads TGTGCCAGCAGCTCTAGCGGGAGGGCTAATACGCAGTATTTT. Translated: CASSSSGRANTQYF. The entire variable domain, with the rest obtained from reference TRBV7-6 and TRBJ2-3, is as follows: GAGVSQSPRYKVTKRGQDVALRCDPISGHVSLYWYRQALGQGPEFLTYFNYEAQQDKSGLPNDRFSAERPEGSISTLTIQRTEQRDSAMYRCASSSSGRANTQYFGPGTRLTVL.

V is TRBV10-3 and J is TRBJ2-1; 9 bases line up with TRBD2. Germline V gene data show CDR1 as ENHRY and CDR2 as SYGVKD. The CDR3 extends over 16 amino acids. V gave up 4 bases and J gave up 3 bases; unmatched junction bases: 7. The CDR3 bases are TGTGCCATCAGTGGTACCGGGACTAGCTACTACAATGAGCAGTTCTTC. Translated: CAISGTGTSYYNEQFF.

This rearrangement joins TRBV2 to TRBJ1-3; D unclear. Germline V lookup: CDR1 SNHLY, CDR2 FYNNEI. The V end lost 4 bases, the J end lost 0 bases, and 10 bases lay between the germline ends. CDR3 length: 15 amino acids. For the CDR3, the DNA is TGTGCCAGCAGTGGCAGTCCCATCTCTGGAAACACCATATATTTT. It translates to CASSGSPISGNTIYF.

J is TRBJ2-2 and V is TRBV19; D perhaps matches TRBD1 (6 bases). Germline V gene sequence: CDR1 LNHDA, CDR2 SQIVND (reference sequence). The CDR3 extends over 15 amino acids. V lost 4 bases to trimming and J lost 4 bases, with 13 bases between them. This CDR3 reads CASSKSGEFTGELFF. CDR3 nucleotide sequence: TGTGCCAGTAGTAAATCAGGGGAATTCACCGGGGAGCTGTTTTTT.